The 27 T cell receptor beta chains reported below all come from one sample, sequenced in a study of shared clonotypes between healthy human individuals. Measured with immunoSEQ multiplex PCR; TCRdb has only the in-frame clones, and not every one. Among 950,000 to 1,100,000 clones listed, 60% to 80% were seen once. Sequenced sample: memory CD4+ T cells sorted from blood. Described subset: CD45RA-negative fraction. The receptors shown here come from a man aged 18 to 30 in good health.

The V call is TRBV7-2, the J call TRBJ1-2; TRBD1 aligns across 10 bases. Trimming took 5 bases from V and 3 from J; bases not matched to a gene: 9. Germline CDR1 is SGHTA and CDR2 is FQGNSA. The CDR3 is 16 residues long. The CDR3 region is CASSTRQGAQYYGYTF. The CDR3, as DNA: TGTGCCAGCAGCACCAGACAGGGGGCCCAATACTATGGCTACACCTTC.

The chain links TRBV2 to TRBJ1-2, with TRBD1 matching 7 bases. Per germline, CDR1 SNHLY and CDR2 FYNNEI. The V segment lost 4 bases and the J segment 2 bases; nucleotides outside the gene matches: 7. The CDR3 loop spans 15 amino acids. CDR3 in amino acids: CASSVRQGPNYGYTF. DNA for the CDR3: TGTGCCAGCAGTGTCCGACAGGGACCCAACTATGGCTACACCTTC.

This clone came up many times. V usage is TRBV6-6 and J usage is TRBJ1-5; D remains unclear. This CDR3 spans 13 amino acids. The V end lost 6 bases, the J end lost 1 base, and 7 bases lay between the germline ends. Germline assignment: CDR1 MNHNY and CDR2 SVGAGI (reference sequence). The CDR3 bases are TGTGCCAGCAGCCCCTTAAGCAATCAGCCCCAGCATTTT. Protein sequence: CASSPLSNQPQHF.

The chain joins TRBV6-5 to TRBJ2-7; D remains unclear. Looked up from germline, CDR1 is MNHEY and CDR2 is SVGAGI. Trimming stripped 7 bases from V and 0 bases from J, with 13 bases between. The CDR3 is 14 residues long. The CDR3 loop is CASTQRFSSYEQYF. CDR3 nucleotide sequence: TGTGCCAGCACCCAGAGGTTTAGCTCCTACGAGCAGTACTTC.

The V call is TRBV10-2, the J call TRBJ2-7; TRBD2 aligns across 7 bases. The trim removed 6 bases at V and 10 bases at J, leaving 9 bases unmatched. Germline CDR1 WSHSY, CDR2 SAAADI. This CDR3 has 12 residues. The CDR3 sequence: CASRDPSGTQYF. In DNA form, the CDR3 reads TGCGCCAGCAGGGACCCTAGCGGCACACAGTACTTC.

As concerns this clone: One junction end does not reproduce the germline sequence, and a read error may be involved. V and J are TRBV6-5 and TRBJ2-1; 9 nucleotides align to TRBD1. Germline CDR1 MNHEY, CDR2 SVGAGI. This CDR3 has 15 residues. The CDR3 protein is CASTYSGTGYNEQFF. CDR3 DNA sequence: TGTGCCAGCACTTACTCCGGGACAGGGTACAATGAGCAGTTCTTC.

The chain recombines TRBV19 with TRBJ2-7, with TRBD1 as a possible D gene (6 bases). V was trimmed by 4 bases and J by 4 bases, leaving 20 bases between them. Germline CDR1 LNHDA, CDR2 SQIVND (reference sequence). The CDR3 sequence is 16 residues long. CDR3 sequence reads: CASSTRDSGHFYEQYF. CDR3 sequence (DNA): TGTGCCAGTAGTACGAGGGATTCGGGACACTTTTACGAGCAGTACTTC.

The rearrangement links TRBV7-2 to TRBJ2-2, with TRBD2 identical over 7 bases. The CDR3 loop spans 15 amino acids. Germline lookup yields CDR1 SGHTA and CDR2 FQGNSA. V was clipped by 4 bases and J by 4 bases; unmatched bases: 6. CDR3: CASSSPGLPTGELFF. The CDR3 nucleotides read TGTGCCAGCAGCTCGCCGGGACTACCCACCGGGGAGCTGTTTTTT. The entire variable domain, with the rest obtained from reference TRBV7-2 and TRBJ2-2, is as follows: GAGVSQSPSNKVTEKGKDVELRCDPISGHTALYWYRQSLGQGLEFLIYFQGNSAPDKSGLPSDRFSAERTGGSVSTLTIQRTQQEDSAVYLCASSSPGLPTGELFFGEGSRLTVL.

With regard to this clone: The sample has other DNA sequences that encode this CDR3 too. The chain uses TRBV7-9 and TRBJ2-7; D is uncertain. Trimming shortened V by 5 bases and J by 4 bases, and 6 bases separated the two germline ends. CDR3 size: 11 residues. Per germline, CDR1 SEHNR and CDR2 FQNEAQ (reference sequence). In nucleotides, the CDR3 is TGTGCCAGCAGCCGTGAGTACGAGCAGTACTTC. It is translated as CASSREYEQYF.

V usage is TRBV7-2 and J usage is TRBJ2-1, with D perhaps matching TRBD1 (5 bases). The CDR3 spans 13 residues. Between the trimmed V and J ends, which lost 5 bases and 6 bases, there was a span of 11 bases. Germline values: CDR1 SGHTA, CDR2 FQGNSA. CDR3 DNA sequence: TGTGCCAGCAGCCCCCGACAGTCCAATGAGCAGTTCTTC. Its protein product is CASSPRQSNEQFF.

Worth noting for this clone: A far larger clone is only one base removed, so a read error is likely. Different DNA sequences within this sample yield the same CDR3. This chain connects TRBV5-4 to TRBJ2-2; no firm D call. The germline V gene has CDR1 SGHNT and CDR2 YYREEE (reference sequence). The CDR3 spans 12 residues. The ends were cut back, 3 bases at V and 2 bases at J, with 2 bases in the middle. CDR3 sequence reads: CASSSNTGELFF. DNA of the CDR3: TGTGCCAGCAGCTCCAACACCGGGGAGCTGTTTTTT.

The V gene is TRBV7-9, the J gene TRBJ1-1; D is unclear. Germline CDR1 and CDR2: SEHNR and FQNEAQ (reference sequence). The V end was cut by 3 bases, the J end by 4 bases, with 12 bases between. The CDR3 length is 14 residues. For the CDR3, the DNA is TGTGCCAGCAGCTTTCGCGGCTCTATCACTGAAGCTTTCTTT. Encoded protein: CASSFRGSITEAFF. The variable domain in full, with the rest retrieved from reference TRBV7-9 and TRBJ1-1, is DTGVSQNPRHKITKRGQNVTFRCDPISEHNRLYWYRQTLGQGPEFLTYFQNEAQLEKSRLLSDRFSAERPKGSFSTLEIQRTEQGDSAMYLCASSFRGSITEAFFGQGTRLTVV.

The genes are TRBV9 and TRBJ2-3; 9 bases fit TRBD2. The germline V gene encodes CDR1 SGDLS and CDR2 YYNGEE. This CDR3 has 15 amino acids. With V trimmed by 6 bases and J by 6 bases, 11 bases remained unmatched. CDR3: CASTPGLAPSDTQYF. CDR3 nucleotide sequence: TGTGCCAGCACGCCAGGACTAGCGCCGTCCGATACGCAGTATTTT.

The chain has TRBV5-1 and TRBJ2-1; the match to TRBD2 covers 7 bases. The CDR3 contains 14 residues. Germline V gene data show CDR1 as SGHRS and CDR2 as YFSETQ. V lost 7 bases, J lost 7 bases, and 11 bases stayed unmatched. CDR3 protein: CASSPRGESNEQFF. The CDR3, as DNA: TGCGCCAGCTCCCCTCGGGGGGAGTCAAATGAGCAGTTCTTC.

The chain carries TRBV6-5 and TRBJ1-1; 7 bases map to TRBD1. Germline V gene data show CDR1 as MNHEY and CDR2 as SVGAGI. After removal of 6 bases from V and 1 base from J, the junction contained 5 bases not matched to a gene. CDR3 length: 14 amino acids. This CDR3 reads CASRTRTGNTEAFF. The CDR3 nucleotides read TGTGCCAGCAGGACGAGGACAGGGAACACTGAAGCTTTCTTT.

The chain has TRBV19 and TRBJ1-1, with TRBD1 identical over 8 bases. V was clipped by 8 bases and J by 3 bases; unmatched bases: 5. From germline, CDR1 is LNHDA and CDR2 SQIVND (reference sequence). The CDR3 loop spans 13 amino acids. CDR3 sequence (DNA): TGTGCCAGTCAGGGGGCCGGGGACACTGAAGCTTTCTTT. This translates into CASQGAGDTEAFF.

The chain is built from TRBV15 and TRBJ2-7; maybe TRBD2 (7 bases). This CDR3 has 14 residues. Trimming removed 5 bases from V and 5 bases from J, with 16 bases in between. The germline V gene encodes CDR1 LNHNV and CDR2 YYDKDF (reference sequence). DNA for the CDR3: TGTGCCACCAGCCTCCGAGGGGGGGGTAACGAGCAGTACTTC. Translated: CATSLRGGGNEQYF. The full variable domain, with the rest looked up from reference TRBV15 and TRBJ2-7, is DAMVIQNPRYQVTQFGKPVTLSCSQTLNHNVMYWYQQKSSQAPKLLFHYYDKDFNNEADTPDNFQSRRPNTSFCFLDIRSPGLGDTAMYLCATSLRGGGNEQYFGPGTRLTVT.

The rearrangement joins TRBV6-5 to TRBJ2-7, with D unresolved. Germline V gene lookup returns CDR1 MNHEY and CDR2 SVGAGI. The CDR3 has 13 residues. Trimming removed 7 bases at V and 6 bases at J, with 16 bases between. In DNA, the CDR3 is TGTGCCAGCACCTTTACTTGGGGTTCCGAGCAGTACTTC. This codes for CASTFTWGSEQYF.

The chain couples TRBV4-3 to TRBJ1-2; D gene unclear. Germline V gives CDR1 LGHNA, CDR2 YSLEER. This CDR3 contains 13 residues. V lost 4 bases to trimming and J lost 2 bases, with 8 bases between them. CDR3 nucleotides: TGCGCCAGCAGCCGAGATGGGAACTATGGCTACACCTTC. Protein product: CASSRDGNYGYTF.

DNA for the CDR3: TGTGCCAGTAGTGGTGGACAGCCGAGAACTAACTATGGCTACACCTTC. It specifies CASSGGQPRTNYGYTF. The chain is built from TRBV19 and TRBJ1-2, with D possibly being TRBD1 (6 bases). Germline assignment: CDR1 LNHDA and CDR2 SQIVND (reference sequence). This CDR3 region has 16 residues. V gave up 5 bases and J gave up 0 bases, with 16 bases separating them.

This rearrangement joins TRBV7-4 to TRBJ2-7; D may be TRBD1 (6 bases). V lost 4 bases and J 0 bases, leaving 16 bases between the germline ends. Germline V gene lookup returns CDR1 SGHVT and CDR2 SQSDAQ. CDR3 size: 16 residues. This CDR3 reads CASSYGQTRSSYEQYF. Here the CDR3 DNA reads TGTGCCAGCAGCTACGGACAGACAAGGAGCTCCTACGAGCAGTACTTC.

The table lists this clone with a few counts. The rearrangement joins TRBV7-9 to TRBJ1-5; D is unclear. V dropped 8 bases and J dropped 1 base, with 6 bases sitting between them. Germline-derived CDR1 and CDR2 are SEHNR and FQNEAQ (reference sequence). The CDR3 spans 12 residues. CDR3 sequence: CASGQSNQPQHF. In DNA, the CDR3 is TGTGCCAGCGGGCAGAGCAATCAGCCCCAGCATTTT.

J is TRBJ1-1 and V is TRBV30, with TRBD1 identical over 7 bases. The CDR3 length is 15 residues. With 1 base clipped from V and 1 base from J, the junction kept 6 bases outside the gene matches. CDR1 GTSNPN and CDR2 SVGIG come from the germline V gene (reference sequence). CDR3 in amino acids: CAWSGTGGRNTEAFF. In DNA form, the CDR3 reads TGTGCCTGGAGTGGGACAGGAGGGCGGAACACTGAAGCTTTCTTT.

This sequence joins TRBV7-9 and TRBJ1-4, with D perhaps TRBD1 (6 bases). The germline gives CDR1 SEHNR, CDR2 FQNEAQ (reference sequence). CDR3 length: 15 residues. V shed 4 bases and J shed 8 bases, with 17 bases lying between them. In nucleotides, the CDR3 is TGTGCCAGCAGCTACCTCCAACAGGGATTCGAAAAACTGTTTTTT. Translating it yields CASSYLQQGFEKLFF. Looking up the rest from reference TRBV7-9 and TRBJ1-4 gives the full variable domain: DTGVSQNPRHKITKRGQNVTFRCDPISEHNRLYWYRQTLGQGPEFLTYFQNEAQLEKSRLLSDRFSAERPKGSFSTLEIQRTEQGDSAMYLCASSYLQQGFEKLFFGSGTQLSVL.

This clone was observed at least ten times. The chain has TRBV7-2 and TRBJ1-1; maybe TRBD1 (5 bases). Germline CDR1 reads SGHTA; CDR2 reads FQGNSA. The CDR3 is made up of 11 amino acids. V lost 3 bases and J lost 9, with 8 bases in between. The CDR3 bases are TGTGCCAGCAGCTTTGAGGGGCAAGCTTTCTTT. As protein: CASSFEGQAFF.

The chain recombines TRBV27 with TRBJ2-6; weak D call: TRBD1 (5 bases). V gave up 6 bases and J gave up 1 base, with 13 bases separating them. Germline CDR1 and CDR2: MNHEY and SMNVEV (reference sequence). This CDR3 contains 16 residues. The CDR3 reads CASRPVQGSGANVLTF. The CDR3 region has the DNA TGTGCCAGCAGGCCGGTCCAGGGTTCTGGGGCCAACGTCCTGACTTTC.

The chain recombines TRBV28 with TRBJ2-5, with 7 bases identical to TRBD2. Trimming took 3 bases from V and 9 from J; bases not matched to a gene: 10. Germline V CDR1 and CDR2: MDHEN, SYDVKM. The CDR3 has 14 amino acids. The CDR3 reads CASSLGKRGAAQYF. The DNA for the CDR3 is TGTGCCAGCAGTTTGGGGAAGCGGGGTGCGGCCCAGTACTTC.